Detailed here is one TCR beta chain. Its cognate antigen is unknown. Trimming cost V 0 bases and J 2 bases; bases outside gene matches: 11. Germline V lookup: CDR1 SGHRS, CDR2 YFSETQ. The CDR3 is 19 residues long. This entry is derived from a study of T cell responses to AZD1222 COVID-19 vaccine. General study results and limits: Among vaccine-associated CD4 TCRs, coverage spanned spike, with dominance at 160-218 and 743-854. Within unmutated variant regions lay the reported targets of nearly half of spike-specific TCRs.

Sequencing was performed with immunoSEQ multiplex PCR; in TCRdb, only in-frame clones are kept and a portion is missing. The repertoire holds 120,000 to 150,000 clones, with roughly 91% as singletons. This chain links TRBV5-1 with TRBJ2-3; 11 nucleotides line up with TRBD2. This sample comprised peripheral blood, obtained on day 0 of AZD1222 vaccination. This clonotype was obtained from an adult in good health. In nucleotides, the CDR3 is TGCGCCAGCAGCTTGGCCCCCCTTTCTAGCGGGGGGTTCACAGATACGCAGTATTTT. Residues: CASSLAPLSSGGFTDTQYF. Using reference TRBV5-1 and TRBJ2-3 for the parts outside the CDR3, the full variable domain is KAGVTQTPRYLIKTRGQQVTLSCSPISGHRSVSWYQQTPGQGLQFLFEYFSETQRNKGNFPGRFSGRQFSNSRSEMNVSTLELGDSALYLCASSLAPLSSGGFTDTQYFGPGTRLTVL.